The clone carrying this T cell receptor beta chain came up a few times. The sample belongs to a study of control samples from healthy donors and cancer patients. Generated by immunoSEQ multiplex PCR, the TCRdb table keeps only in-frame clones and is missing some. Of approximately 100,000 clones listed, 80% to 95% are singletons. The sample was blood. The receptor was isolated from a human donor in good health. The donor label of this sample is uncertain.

The CDR3 region has the DNA TGTGCCAGCACGCAGAGGATCTCCTACGAGCAGTACTTC. This translates into CASTQRISYEQYF. This chain connects TRBV6-5 to TRBJ2-7, with D uncertain. There are 13 residues in the CDR3. The V gene lost 7 bases and the J gene lost 0 bases, with 10 bases spanning the gap. Germline V gives CDR1 MNHEY, CDR2 SVGAGI.